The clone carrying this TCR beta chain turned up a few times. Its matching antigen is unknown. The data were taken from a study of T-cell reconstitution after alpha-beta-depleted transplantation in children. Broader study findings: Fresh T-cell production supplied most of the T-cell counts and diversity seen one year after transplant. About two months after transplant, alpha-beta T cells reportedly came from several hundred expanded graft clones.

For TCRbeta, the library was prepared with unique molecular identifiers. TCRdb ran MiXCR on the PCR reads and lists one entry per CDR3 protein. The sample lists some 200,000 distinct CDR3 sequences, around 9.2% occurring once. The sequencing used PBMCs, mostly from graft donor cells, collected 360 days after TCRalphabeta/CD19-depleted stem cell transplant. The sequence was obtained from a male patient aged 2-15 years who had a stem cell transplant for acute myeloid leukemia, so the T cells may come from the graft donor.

For the CDR3, the DNA is TGTGCCAGCAGCCCCCGTGGCCCCGTGGGGGAAAAACTGTTTTTT. Translating it yields CASSPRGPVGEKLFF. The chain has TRBV3-1 and TRBJ1-4; no clear D. The V end lost 4 bases, the J end lost 8 bases, and 17 bases lay between the germline ends. The CDR3 spans 15 residues. Germline CDR1 reads LGHDT; CDR2 reads YNNKEL (reference sequence).